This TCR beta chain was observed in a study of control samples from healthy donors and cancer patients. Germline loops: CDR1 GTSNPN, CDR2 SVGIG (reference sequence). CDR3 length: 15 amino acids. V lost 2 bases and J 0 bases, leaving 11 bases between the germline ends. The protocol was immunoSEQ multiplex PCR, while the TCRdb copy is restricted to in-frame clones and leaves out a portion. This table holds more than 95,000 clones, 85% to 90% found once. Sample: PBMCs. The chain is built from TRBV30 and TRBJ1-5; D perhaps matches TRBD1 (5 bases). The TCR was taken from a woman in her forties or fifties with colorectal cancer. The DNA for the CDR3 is TGTGCCTGGAGTCGGGGCTTGTATAGCAATCAGCCCCAGCATTTT. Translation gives CAWSRGLYSNQPQHF.